This T cell receptor beta chain was identified during a study of STAT3 mutations in large granular lymphocyte leukemia. At the level of the study: More than half of T-LGLL patients received immunosuppressive therapy. Study-level points and caveats: In T-cell large granular lymphocyte leukemia, about half of patients showed multiple immunodominant subclonotypes.

Using immunoSEQ multiplex PCR, the repertoire was profiled, and TCRdb retains in-frame clones only, with some absent. This sample carries approximately 1,800 clones, about 50% of them seen once, and the ten largest clones take nearly 35%. Points on this clone: Its antigen is not known.

The CDR3 sequence is 15 residues long. Germline lookup yields CDR1 SGHNT and CDR2 YYREEE (reference sequence). Trimming removed 6 bases from V and 5 bases from J; junction bases left unmatched: 11. The genes are TRBV5-4 and TRBJ2-7, with 10 bases matching TRBD1. The sequenced sample consisted of peripheral blood mononuclear cells. The sequence derives from a man between 60 and 75 years old with T-cell large granular lymphocyte leukemia. Some clones in this sample may be carry-over from other donors' samples. CDR3 region: CASTRGGQGVDEQYF. The CDR3 DNA reads TGTGCCAGCACCCGCGGCGGACAGGGGGTCGACGAGCAGTACTTC.